This TCR beta chain was obtained from a study of blood T cell repertoires in COVID-19. Looked up from germline, CDR1 is SEHNR and CDR2 is FQNEAQ (reference sequence). Trimming took off 4 bases at V and 9 bases at J, with 12 bases between the two ends. This CDR3 has 12 amino acids. TCRdb's table, derived via immunoSEQ multiplex PCR, lists solely in-frame clones and lacks some. The sample shows a few hundred thousand clones, approximately 85% of them seen only once. Input material: PBMCs or T cells enriched from blood (not recorded which). This sequence was found in a woman in her 30s who had recovered from COVID-19. This sequence joins TRBV7-9 and TRBJ1-2, with a tentative D call TRBD1 (6 bases). DNA for the CDR3: TGTGCCAGCAGCTACAGGGACCTTCGCTACACCTTC. Residues: CASSYRDLRYTF.